The 24 T cell receptor beta chains reported below all come from one sample, sequenced in a study of cytomegalovirus exposure and HLA in healthy donors. This PCR relied on a set of 60 Vbeta primers and 13 Jbeta primers. The data were produced by immunoSEQ multiplex PCR, yet TCRdb's version contains in-frame clones alone and is incomplete. The sample lists about 150,000 clones; about four fifths were seen once. The sample comprised PBMCs. These receptors originate from a man aged 18 to 30 in good health and CMV-seronegative.

The chain has TRBV10-2 and TRBJ1-4, with 9 bases aligning to TRBD1. V trimming: 5 bases; J trimming: 6 bases; junction bases outside the gene matches: 7. Germline V gene lookup returns CDR1 WSHSY and CDR2 SAAADI. The length of the CDR3 is 15 residues. The CDR3 protein is CASSHTGGADEKLFF. The CDR3 coding sequence is TGCGCCAGCAGTCACACAGGGGGCGCCGATGAAAAACTGTTTTTT.

V and J are TRBV18 and TRBJ2-7; D not certain. The CDR3 sequence is 15 residues long. V lost 2 bases and J lost 0, with 11 bases in between. Germline assignment: CDR1 KGHSH and CDR2 LQKENI. This chain's CDR3 is CASSPGLATSYEQYF. CDR3 in DNA: TGTGCCAGCTCACCAGGGCTCGCCACCTCCTACGAGCAGTACTTC.

This chain links TRBV19 with TRBJ2-1, with TRBD2 identical over 9 bases. The V and J ends lost 6 bases and 4 bases, in that order; junction bases with no gene match: 7. CDR3 length equals 15 residues. The germline V gene encodes CDR1 LNHDA and CDR2 SQIVND (reference sequence). The CDR3 DNA sequence: TGTGCCAGTAGCCACATGAGCGGGAGGTACAATGAGCAGTTCTTC. Translating it yields CASSHMSGRYNEQFF.

The J gene is TRBJ2-1, the V gene TRBV18; maybe TRBD1 (5 bases). Germline V lookup: CDR1 KGHSH, CDR2 LQKENI. V shed 6 bases and J shed 5 bases, with 11 bases lying between them. This CDR3 spans 13 amino acids. CDR3 DNA: TGTGCCAGCTCCCTTGGGGCGAACAATGAGCAGTTCTTC. Protein sequence: CASSLGANNEQFF. Based on the CDR3 plus reference TRBV18 and TRBJ2-1, the full variable domain is NAGVMQNPRHLVRRRGQEARLRCSPMKGHSHVYWYRQLPEEGLKFMVYLQKENIIDESGMPKERFSAEFPKEGPSILRIQQVVRGDSAAYFCASSLGANNEQFFGPGTRLTVL.

The chain couples TRBV6-1 to TRBJ2-2, with 7 bases lining up with TRBD1. The CDR3 totals 13 residues. V dropped 6 bases and J dropped 5; count of bases not matched to a gene: 3. CDR1 MNHNS and CDR2 SASEGT come from the germline V gene. CDR3 amino acids: CASRPTGTGELFF. For the CDR3, the DNA is TGTGCCAGCAGACCGACAGGGACCGGGGAGCTGTTTTTT.

V usage is TRBV25-1 and J usage is TRBJ2-5; 12 nucleotides line up with TRBD2. This CDR3 has 16 amino acids. J gave up 5 bases and V 3 bases, and 7 bases lay outside the gene matches. CDR1 is MGHDK and CDR2 is SYGVNS in the germline V gene. The CDR3 reads CASSEILAGGGETQYF. CDR3 nucleotides: TGTGCCAGCAGTGAGATACTAGCGGGAGGCGGGGAGACCCAGTACTTC.

V is TRBV5-1 and J is TRBJ1-4; D remains ambiguous. Trimming stripped 4 bases from V and 8 bases from J, with 15 bases between. The CDR3 is 14 amino acids. CDR1 and CDR2 from the germline V gene are SGHRS and YFSETQ. CDR3 DNA sequence: TGCGCCAGCAGCATGGGGAGGGAACAAGAAAAACTGTTTTTT. The encoded protein is CASSMGREQEKLFF.

Concerning this clone itself: The junction departs from germline at one end; a sequencing error may be responsible. This chain joins TRBV7-7 and TRBJ1-1; tentatively, D is TRBD1 (5 bases). This CDR3 has 15 amino acids. Germline V CDR1 and CDR2: SSHAT, FNYEAQ (reference sequence). The CDR3 DNA follows: TGTGCTAGCAGCTTATATCCAGGAGGGGACACTGAAGCTTTCTTT. It encodes CASSLYPGGDTEAFF. Based on the CDR3 plus reference TRBV7-7 and TRBJ1-1, the full variable domain is GAGVSQSPRYKVTKRGQDVTLRCDPISSHATLYWYQQALGQGPEFLTYFNYEAQPDKSGLPSDRFSAERPEGSISTLTIQRTEQRDSAMYRCASSLYPGGDTEAFFGQGTRLTVV.

The V and J genes are TRBV6-5 and TRBJ1-6, with D unclear. From germline, CDR1 is MNHEY and CDR2 SVGAGI. This CDR3 spans 12 amino acids. V lost 2 bases and J 10 bases, leaving 6 bases between the germline ends. The CDR3 DNA sequence: TGTGCCAGCAGTTACGAGAGGTCACCCCTCCACTTT. This encodes CASSYERSPLHF.

This rearrangement joins TRBV29-1 to TRBJ2-7; 10 bases are shared with TRBD1. This CDR3 contains 14 residues. Trimming removed 6 bases from V and 2 bases from J; junction bases left unmatched: 7. The germline V gene has CDR1 SQVTM and CDR2 ANQGSEA. The CDR3 spells CSVSPGTGAYEQYF. The CDR3 DNA reads as TGCAGCGTAAGCCCCGGGACAGGGGCCTACGAGCAGTACTTC.

This chain joins TRBV9 and TRBJ2-5, with D perhaps matching TRBD2 (6 bases). Trimming stripped 4 bases from V and 4 bases from J, with 14 bases between. Germline CDR1 SGDLS, CDR2 YYNGEE. The length of the CDR3 is 14 residues. The CDR3 here is CASSLIGGSETQYF. As DNA, the CDR3 is TGTGCCAGCAGCCTTATCGGAGGGTCAGAGACCCAGTACTTC.

The chain links TRBV2 to TRBJ1-1, with unresolved D. CDR1 is SNHLY and CDR2 is FYNNEI in the germline V gene. The V gene lost 2 bases and the J gene lost 5 bases, with 12 bases spanning the gap. The CDR3 covers 14 residues. The CDR3 here is CASSENGQYTEAFF. Here the CDR3 DNA reads TGTGCCAGCAGTGAAAATGGTCAGTATACTGAAGCTTTCTTT. Full variable domain (rest looked up from reference TRBV2 and TRBJ1-1): EPEVTQTPSHQVTQMGQEVILRCVPISNHLYFYWYRQILGQKVEFLVSFYNNEISEKSEIFDDQFSVERPDGSNFTLKIRSTKLEDSAMYFCASSENGQYTEAFFGQGTRLTVV.

On this clone: The junction departs from the called germline gene at one end, perhaps through a read error. The chain links TRBV7-7 to TRBJ2-1, with 8 bases aligning to TRBD2. The CDR3 extends over 15 amino acids. The germline V gene encodes CDR1 SSHAT and CDR2 FNYEAQ (reference sequence). The chain's CDR3 is CASSFRRGDNNEQFF. CDR3 nucleotide sequence: TGTGCTAGCAGTTTTAGGCGGGGGGATAACAATGAGCAGTTCTTC.

This clone occurred once. The V gene is TRBV27, the J gene TRBJ1-1; possible D gene TRBD1, 6 bases. In germline, CDR1 is MNHEY, CDR2 SMNVEV (reference sequence). This CDR3 region has 14 residues. The germline V and J ends were trimmed by 5 bases and 6 bases, with 16 bases remaining between them. Written as DNA, the CDR3 is TGTGCCAGCAGTCTGACAGGTGGAAGGGCTGAAGCTTTCTTT. Its protein product is CASSLTGGRAEAFF.

With respect to this clone: Relative to the germline gene, one junction end is altered; a read error may explain this. This chain joins TRBV7-9 and TRBJ1-3, with TRBD1 matching 12 bases. The germline CDR1 and CDR2 sequences are SEHNR and FQNEAQ (reference sequence). This CDR3 contains 17 residues. The CDR3: CSSSFMGQGASGNTIYF. The CDR3 bases are TGTTCCAGCAGCTTCATGGGACAGGGGGCTTCTGGAAACACCATATATTTT.

The chain has TRBV27 and TRBJ1-4, with TRBD1 as a possible D gene (5 bases). CDR3 length: 14 residues. V lost 2 bases, J lost 5 bases, and 9 bases lay in between. CDR1 is MNHEY, CDR2 SMNVEV, per germline (reference sequence). Written as DNA, the CDR3 is TGTGCCAGCAGTTTAAAACAGGTCAATGAAAAACTGTTTTTT. This translates into CASSLKQVNEKLFF.

This clone was counted a few times. The germline gene is not matched at one end of the junction; a read error may be the cause. The chain recombines TRBV10-3 with TRBJ2-4, with TRBD2 matching over 7 bases. Germline lookup yields CDR1 ENHRY and CDR2 SYGVKD. The CDR3 consists of 12 residues. This CDR3 is CAISELGGIRSF. The CDR3 DNA reads TGTGCCATCAGCGAGTTGGGAGGGATACGGTCCTTC.

V is TRBV5-4 and J is TRBJ2-1; no reliable D call. The germline CDR1 and CDR2 sequences are SGHNT and YYREEE (reference sequence). This CDR3 has 13 amino acids. The V end lost 3 bases, the J end lost 8 bases, and 12 bases lay between the germline ends. CDR3 region: CASSSFDSDEQFF. The CDR3 coding sequence is TGTGCCAGCAGCTCATTCGACTCGGATGAGCAGTTCTTC.

This clone was counted a single time. Other DNA sequences from this sample encode an identical CDR3 as well. The chain uses TRBV27 and TRBJ2-7; D is possibly TRBD1 (5 bases). The germline V gene has CDR1 MNHEY and CDR2 SMNVEV (reference sequence). The CDR3 is 13 amino acids. V was cut by 2 bases and J by 1 base, with 6 bases left in between. The CDR3 bases are TGTGCCAGCAGTTTAACAGGATCCTACGAGCAGTACTTC. This codes for CASSLTGSYEQYF.

The chain links TRBV6-6 to TRBJ1-2; D unclear. CDR3 length: 11 amino acids. V lost 10 bases to trimming and J lost 3 bases, with 9 bases between them. From germline, CDR1 is MNHNY and CDR2 SVGAGI (reference sequence). The CDR3 region is CAMAADYGYTF. CDR3 sequence (DNA): TGTGCCATGGCGGCGGACTATGGCTACACCTTC.

The V and J genes are TRBV29-1 and TRBJ2-3, with a weak D call TRBD1 (5 bases). This CDR3 spans 16 amino acids. CDR1 SQVTM and CDR2 ANQGSEA come from the germline V gene. Trimming pared 3 bases from V and 6 bases from J, leaving 22 bases between. The CDR3 protein is CSVDYIESQVLDTQYF. CDR3 DNA: TGCAGCGTTGACTACATTGAGTCACAGGTTCTCGATACGCAGTATTTT.

This clone was seen only a few times. The CDR3: CASSDPGLLYEQYF. For the CDR3, the DNA is TGTGCCAGCAGTGATCCGGGACTCCTCTACGAGCAGTACTTC. J is TRBJ2-7 and V is TRBV28; TRBD2 is a possible D gene (6 bases). V was trimmed by 5 bases and J by 3 bases, leaving 14 bases between them. From germline, CDR1 is MDHEN and CDR2 SYDVKM. The CDR3 sequence is 14 residues long. The entire variable domain, with the rest obtained from reference TRBV28 and TRBJ2-7, is as follows: DVKVTQSSRYLVKRTGEKVFLECVQDMDHENMFWYRQDPGLGLRLIYFSYDVKMKEKGDIPEGYSVSREKKERFSLILESASTNQTSMYLCASSDPGLLYEQYFGPGTRLTVT.

This chain links TRBV5-6 with TRBJ2-7; D is possibly TRBD2 (5 bases). The CDR3 loop spans 15 amino acids. V lost 0 bases, J lost 3 bases, and 13 bases lay in between. Germline V gives CDR1 SGHDT, CDR2 YYEEEE. This chain's CDR3 is CASSLVSSGFYEQYF. CDR3 sequence (DNA): TGTGCCAGCAGCTTGGTTAGTTCGGGATTCTACGAGCAGTACTTC.

The rearrangement joins TRBV27 to TRBJ2-3; weak D call: TRBD1 (6 bases). The CDR3 length is 15 residues. Germline assignment: CDR1 MNHEY and CDR2 SMNVEV (reference sequence). Trimming left V 4 bases short and J 0 bases short, with 11 bases between. In nucleotides, the CDR3 is TGTGCCAGCAGTTCCTTGGGGGCCAGCACAGATACGCAGTATTTT. It codes for CASSSLGASTDTQYF.